The next 28 T cell receptor beta chains were all read from a single sample in a study of control samples from healthy donors and cancer patients. TCRdb's copy holds only in-frame clones and misses some; the assay was immunoSEQ multiplex PCR. The sample has 50,000 or so clones, approximately 91% seen once; the top ten hold roughly 3.8%. Sequences were obtained from blood. The receptors here all came from a man aged 50 to 60 in good health.

The rearrangement links TRBV6-5 to TRBJ2-1; D is unresolved. The germline V gene has CDR1 MNHEY and CDR2 SVGAGI. Between the trimmed V and J ends, which lost 4 bases and 1 base, there was a span of 5 bases. There are 13 residues in the CDR3. CDR3 sequence reads: CASSWVSYNEQFF. As DNA, the CDR3 is TGTGCCAGCAGTTGGGTTTCCTACAATGAGCAGTTCTTC.

The chain couples TRBV9 to TRBJ2-3; 10 positions agree with TRBD2. Germline CDR1 SGDLS, CDR2 YYNGEE. This CDR3 region has 17 residues. Unmatched junction bases numbered 6, after V lost 0 bases and J lost 2 bases. CDR3 DNA: TGTGCCAGCAGCGTAGCGGGGGGACTAGCGCACACAGATACGCAGTATTTT. This encodes CASSVAGGLAHTDTQYF.

The J gene is TRBJ2-2, the V gene TRBV11-2; 9 bases are a match to TRBD1. The CDR3 covers 19 residues. The junction had 15 bases not matched to a gene; V was cut back by 5 bases and J by 2 bases. Germline values: CDR1 SGHAT, CDR2 FQNNGV. Here the CDR3 DNA reads TGTGCCAGCAGCCCCGGGCGGGGCAGGGACAGGGAAAACACCGGGGAGCTGTTTTTT. This codes for CASSPGRGRDRENTGELFF.

This chain uses TRBV27 with TRBJ1-6; no clear D gene. Trimming shortened V by 0 bases and J by 3 bases, and 21 bases separated the two germline ends. The CDR3 spans 20 residues. CDR1 and CDR2 (germline): MNHEY, SMNVEV (reference sequence). The CDR3 nucleotides read TGTGCCAGCAGTTTATCAGCCCTCACTCTCGGACTCGACTATAATTCACCCCTCCACTTT. Translated, it gives CASSLSALTLGLDYNSPLHF.

The chain combines TRBV7-6 with TRBJ2-7; tentative D call: TRBD1 (5 bases). This CDR3 region has 15 residues. V was pared by 5 bases and J by 6 bases, with 20 bases between. Germline V gene data show CDR1 as SGHVS and CDR2 as FNYEAQ. The DNA of the CDR3 is TGTGCCAGCAGCAACCCTCTCGCGGCTCAGGGCGAGCAGTACTTC. This encodes CASSNPLAAQGEQYF.

The chain combines TRBV5-1 with TRBJ2-3, with TRBD2 as a possible D gene (6 bases). V was cut by 3 bases and J by 3 bases, with 14 bases left in between. This CDR3 is built from 15 residues. Germline CDR1 and CDR2: SGHRS and YFSETQ. CDR3 sequence: CASSSYSGGTDTQYF. The CDR3 bases are TGCGCCAGCAGCTCCTATAGCGGAGGAACAGATACGCAGTATTTT.

The sample holds one count of this clone. The CDR3 region has the DNA TGTGCCAGTAGTATAGATGAGCCCTCCTATGGCTACACCTTC. It codes for CASSIDEPSYGYTF. V and J are TRBV19 and TRBJ1-2; D not resolved. The ends were cut back, 0 bases at V and 4 bases at J, with 9 bases in the middle. Germline CDR1 LNHDA, CDR2 SQIVND (reference sequence). The CDR3 runs 14 residues. Full variable domain (rest looked up from reference TRBV19 and TRBJ1-2): DGGITQSPKYLFRKEGQNVTLSCEQNLNHDAMYWYRQDPGQGLRLIYYSQIVNDFQKGDIAEGYSVSREKKESFPLTVTSAQKNPTAFYLCASSIDEPSYGYTFGSGTRLTVV.

The V and J genes are TRBV15 and TRBJ1-1, with D possibly TRBD1 on 6 matching bases. The ends were cut back, 0 bases at V and 3 bases at J, with 8 bases in the middle. Germline CDR1 reads LNHNV; CDR2 reads YYDKDF (reference sequence). The CDR3 consists of 14 residues. The CDR3 here is CATSREDSYTEAFF. For the CDR3, the DNA is TGTGCCACCAGCAGAGAGGACAGCTACACTGAAGCTTTCTTT.

The chain employs TRBV7-9 and TRBJ1-1, with 7 bases identical to TRBD1. Germline V gene data show CDR1 as SEHNR and CDR2 as FQNEAQ (reference sequence). The CDR3 has 14 amino acids. With 1 base clipped from V and 4 bases from J, the junction kept 3 bases outside the gene matches. This chain's CDR3 is CASSLEGGVTEAFF. CDR3 nucleotide sequence: TGTGCCAGCAGCTTAGAAGGGGGCGTCACTGAAGCTTTCTTT.

This clone was seen only once. The chain uses TRBV28 and TRBJ1-1; D unclear. Deletions cut 7 bases from V and 4 bases from J, with 13 bases between. The germline V gene encodes CDR1 MDHEN and CDR2 SYDVKM. This CDR3 region has 13 residues. The CDR3 loop is CASNPTTGTEAFF. CDR3 nucleotides: TGTGCCAGCAATCCAACAACGGGCACTGAAGCTTTCTTT.

CDR3 bases: TGCGCCAGCAGCTTTACGAACGCATACGAGCAGTACTTC. It encodes CASSFTNAYEQYF. The chain is built from TRBV5-1 and TRBJ2-7, with unresolved D. The ends were cut back, 2 bases at V and 4 bases at J, with 10 bases in the middle. There are 13 residues in the CDR3. Germline V CDR1 and CDR2: SGHRS, YFSETQ.

This chain uses TRBV6-6 with TRBJ1-1; the D gene is possibly TRBD1 (5 bases). The germline V and J ends were trimmed by 10 bases and 0 bases, with 9 bases remaining between them. CDR1 and CDR2 from the germline V gene are MNHNY and SVGAGI (reference sequence). The CDR3 is 12 amino acids. The CDR3 is CATQGLNTEAFF. As DNA, the CDR3 is TGTGCCACCCAGGGTTTGAACACTGAAGCTTTCTTT.

The chain has TRBV28 and TRBJ2-4; D possibly corresponds to TRBD2 (5 bases). Germline lookup yields CDR1 MDHEN and CDR2 SYDVKM. The length of the CDR3 is 20 residues. V shed 7 bases and J shed 0 bases, with 28 bases lying between them. Written as DNA, the CDR3 is TGTGCCAGCACCCCGGGCCCGGGGAATCCTCCCCCAGTAGCCAAAAACATTCAGTACTTC. This encodes CASTPGPGNPPPVAKNIQYF.

The CDR3 is CASTLGTDSLVDEQFF. Here the CDR3 DNA reads TGCGCCAGCACCCTTGGGACTGATTCCCTTGTAGATGAGCAGTTCTTC. The chain carries TRBV5-1 and TRBJ2-1, with TRBD2 as a possible D gene (6 bases). V gave up 6 bases and J gave up 8 bases, with 24 bases separating them. The CDR3 has 16 amino acids. Germline V CDR1 and CDR2: SGHRS, YFSETQ. Complete variable domain (other parts from reference TRBV5-1 and TRBJ2-1): KAGVTQTPRYLIKTRGQQVTLSCSPISGHRSVSWYQQTPGQGLQFLFEYFSETQRNKGNFPGRFSGRQFSNSRSEMNVSTLELGDSALYLCASTLGTDSLVDEQFFGPGTRLTVL.

The genes are TRBV28 and TRBJ2-7; 11 bases fit TRBD1. The junction had 10 bases not matched to a gene; V was cut back by 4 bases and J by 5 bases. CDR3 length: 16 amino acids. The germline gives CDR1 MDHEN, CDR2 SYDVKM. The CDR3 DNA is TGTGCCAGCAGTTGGTCCCGGGACAGGGGGATGGACGAGCAGTACTTC. It yields the protein CASSWSRDRGMDEQYF. The full variable domain, with the rest looked up from reference TRBV28 and TRBJ2-7, is DVKVTQSSRYLVKRTGEKVFLECVQDMDHENMFWYRQDPGLGLRLIYFSYDVKMKEKGDIPEGYSVSREKKERFSLILESASTNQTSMYLCASSWSRDRGMDEQYFGPGTRLTVT.

A few counts support this clone. The chain joins TRBV5-4 to TRBJ2-7; D gene ambiguous. V dropped 3 bases and J dropped 0 bases, with 4 bases sitting between them. The CDR3 runs to 12 residues. Germline CDR1 SGHNT, CDR2 YYREEE (reference sequence). CDR3 coding DNA: TGTGCCAGCAGCTCGAGCTCCTACGAGCAGTACTTC. Protein sequence: CASSSSSYEQYF.

V usage is TRBV7-9 and J usage is TRBJ2-1; TRBD2 agrees at 11 bases. The ends lost 5 bases at V and 1 base at J; junction bases unmatched: 4. Germline CDR1 SEHNR, CDR2 FQNEAQ (reference sequence). The CDR3 is 16 residues long. Written as DNA, the CDR3 is TGTGCCAGCAGCGCGCGGACTAGCGGGTCCTACAATGAGCAGTTCTTC. As protein: CASSARTSGSYNEQFF.

This clone was picked up one time. The junction and the germline gene differ at one end; a read error may be behind it. The CDR3 coding sequence is TGTACCAGCAGCCAAGATTACGAACGGCTTGAAGCTTTCTTT. Translated: CTSSQDYERLEAFF. The rearrangement joins TRBV3-1 (or the pseudogene TRBV3-2) to TRBJ1-1, with D uncertain. The CDR3 covers 14 residues. CDR1 and CDR2 (germline): LGHDT, YNNKEL (reference sequence).

The sample holds one count of this clone. The chain links TRBV6-4 to TRBJ2-1, with TRBD2 matching 7 bases. CDR3 length: 15 residues. The V and J ends lost 6 bases and 0 bases, in that order; junction bases with no gene match: 5. Germline CDR1 and CDR2: MRHNA and SNTAGT. The CDR3 here is CASRARGGSYNEQFF. The CDR3 coding sequence is TGTGCCAGCAGAGCCCGCGGGGGCTCCTACAATGAGCAGTTCTTC.

The rearrangement joins TRBV5-1 to TRBJ1-1, with 7 bases that match TRBD1. The V and J ends lost 3 bases and 3 bases, in that order; junction bases with no gene match: 2. This CDR3 comprises 13 residues. CDR1 and CDR2 from the germline V gene are SGHRS and YFSETQ. CDR3 nucleotide sequence: TGCGCCAGCAGCTCCCAGGGGGACACTGAAGCTTTCTTT. The encoded protein is CASSSQGDTEAFF.

The CDR3: CASSLTSGYEQYF. The DNA for the CDR3 is TGCGCCAGCAGCTTGACTAGCGGCTACGAGCAGTACTTC. The chain recombines TRBV5-1 with TRBJ2-7, with TRBD2 matching 8 bases. This CDR3 is built from 13 residues. The V gene end was trimmed by 1 base and the J gene end by 3 bases; junction bases not matched to a gene: 0. Germline-derived CDR1 and CDR2 are SGHRS and YFSETQ. The entire variable domain, with the rest obtained from reference TRBV5-1 and TRBJ2-7, is as follows: KAGVTQTPRYLIKTRGQQVTLSCSPISGHRSVSWYQQTPGQGLQFLFEYFSETQRNKGNFPGRFSGRQFSNSRSEMNVSTLELGDSALYLCASSLTSGYEQYFGPGTRLTVT.

This clone was seen a single time. The chain employs TRBV27 and TRBJ2-7; TRBD2 aligns across 9 bases. J gave up 2 bases and V 4 bases, and 6 bases lay outside the gene matches. CDR3 length: 15 amino acids. Germline loops: CDR1 MNHEY, CDR2 SMNVEV (reference sequence). The CDR3 DNA sequence: TGTGCCAGCAGTTCGCGACTAGCGGATACCTACGAGCAGTACTTC. Protein product: CASSSRLADTYEQYF.

This chain links TRBV28 with TRBJ1-4, with D hard to call. V lost 6 bases to trimming and J lost 0 bases, with 14 bases between them. The CDR3 extends over 16 amino acids. Germline V gene sequence: CDR1 MDHEN, CDR2 SYDVKM. The CDR3, as DNA: TGTGCCAGCAGCCTCGTAGGGCTCGCAACTAATGAAAAACTGTTTTTT. This encodes CASSLVGLATNEKLFF.

J is TRBJ1-6 and V is TRBV27; 9 positions match TRBD1. The CDR3 sequence is 13 residues long. V shed 8 bases, J shed 9 bases, and the junction held 5 bases outside the gene matches. Germline V gene lookup returns CDR1 MNHEY and CDR2 SMNVEV (reference sequence). The CDR3 loop reads CASRGQGVSPLHF. The CDR3 coding sequence is TGTGCCAGCCGGGGACAGGGTGTTTCACCCCTCCACTTT.

The genes are TRBV5-1 and TRBJ2-3; tentatively, D is TRBD2 (6 bases). The CDR3 extends over 13 amino acids. Trimming left V 3 bases short and J 1 base short, with 6 bases between. CDR1 and CDR2 (germline): SGHRS, YFSETQ. This chain's CDR3 is CASSSSGTDTQYF. The CDR3 DNA reads TGCGCCAGCAGCTCTAGCGGCACAGATACGCAGTATTTT. Drawing the rest from reference TRBV5-1 and TRBJ2-3, the complete variable domain is KAGVTQTPRYLIKTRGQQVTLSCSPISGHRSVSWYQQTPGQGLQFLFEYFSETQRNKGNFPGRFSGRQFSNSRSEMNVSTLELGDSALYLCASSSSGTDTQYFGPGTRLTVL.

The V call is TRBV7-2, the J call TRBJ2-2, with a weak D call TRBD2 (5 bases). With 5 bases removed from V and 0 bases from J, the gap between germline ends came to 19 bases. The CDR3 is 18 amino acids. Germline assignment: CDR1 SGHTA and CDR2 FQGNSA. The CDR3 is CASSASVALAANTGELFF. Written as DNA, the CDR3 is TGTGCCAGCAGCGCTAGTGTAGCGCTAGCTGCGAACACCGGGGAGCTGTTTTTT. Full variable domain (missing parts from reference TRBV7-2 and TRBJ2-2): GAGVSQSPSNKVTEKGKDVELRCDPISGHTALYWYRQSLGQGLEFLIYFQGNSAPDKSGLPSDRFSAERTGGSVSTLTIQRTQQEDSAVYLCASSASVALAANTGELFFGEGSRLTVL.

This clone was observed a single time. The V and J genes are TRBV5-4 and TRBJ2-2, with D uncertain. This CDR3 comprises 14 residues. Germline CDR1 reads SGHNT; CDR2 reads YYREEE (reference sequence). The germline V and J ends were trimmed by 1 base and 5 bases, with 9 bases remaining between them. The CDR3 nucleotides are TGTGCCAGCAGCTTGTGGAGCGTAACCGGGGAGCTGTTTTTT. It codes for CASSLWSVTGELFF.

This clone was seen more than once but under ten times. The V gene is TRBV19, the J gene TRBJ2-5; 12 positions match TRBD2. Trimming cost V 3 bases and J 4 bases; bases outside gene matches: 0. The CDR3 consists of 14 residues. The V gene's germline CDR1 is LNHDA and CDR2 SQIVND (reference sequence). CDR3 DNA: TGTGCCAGTAGTATGGGACTAGCGGGAGAGACCCAGTACTTC. This sequence encodes CASSMGLAGETQYF.